Here is one TCR beta chain with its context. Which antigen it targets is not known. One end of the junction fails to match germline, which may point to a read error. From its cysteine to its phenylalanine, the CDR3 spans 16 amino acids. CDR3 DNA only is kept here, 48 bases in frame from base 1. Looking up the germline V gene yields CDR1 SGHNT and CDR2 YENEEA. TCRbeta-specific cDNA was reverse-transcribed from 500 ng total RNA using a constant-region primer and ProtoScript II reverse transcriptase. Three nested multiplex PCR rounds, following a slightly modified ARM-PCR procedure, were used to build the TCRbeta libraries. Each of the first two PCR rounds ran for around 10 cycles using multiplex TRBV1-TRBV30 forward primers together with a Cbeta reverse primer. A final 25-cycle PCR with Deep VentR polymerase added sample barcodes and Illumina adapters. Before sequencing, amplicons of 200-500 bp were purified from gel using a QIAquick gel extraction kit. An Illumina HiSeq 2500 was used to sequence the TCRbeta amplicons with 250-bp paired-end reads. The authors' pipeline ran thus. Quality trimming of reads was performed with Trimmomatic v0.33, and paired reads were merged with FLASH v1.2.11 so that full CDR3 sequences could be recovered. MiGEC v1.2.1b assigned V, D and J germline segments to the rearranged TCRbeta sequences. Clonotype statistics, along with Shannon-Wiener diversity indices, were calculated using VDJtools v1.0.0. Except for diversity analysis, only each sample's 250 most abundant clonotypes were used in subsequent analyses to reduce sampling bias. The public reads were run again by TCRdb, first through fastp at Q25 and then through MiXCR, and only productive beta chains were kept. Under each unique CDR3 protein, matching rows form one entry showing the most common genes and DNA. TCRdb's processing, not the authors' own work, is the source of the V and J calls. The sample has 100,000 to 150,000 distinct CDR3 sequences on record, under 65% of them singletons. The leading ten clones occupy around 8.4% of the sample.

Without any cell sorting, total RNA and DNA were co-extracted from around 18-30 mg of bulk tissue using the AllPrep DNA/RNA mini kit. Surgical resection was performed in China between November 2015 and March 2016 on about five patients with histopathologically diagnosed primary liver carcinoma. At the time of sampling, the patients had chronic HBV infection and had not received any treatment. Each tumor was sampled at five spatially separated regions: the tumor centre plus the superior, inferior, left-lateral and right-lateral poles. According to histology, viable tumor cells made up more than 75% of every tumor sample. Each fresh piece of tumor and adjacent tissue was cut in two, with one half stored in RNAlater at -80 degrees C and the other half sent for histology. The data were taken from a study of tumor-infiltrating lymphocytes in primary liver carcinoma (dated by TCRdb to 2017 to 2019). About the full investigation: Of the five patients, three men and two women aged 30 to 69 years, four had hepatocellular carcinoma and one had combined HCC and intrahepatic cholangiocarcinoma. Tumors of the five patients were stage T1-T3 N0M0 with maximum diameters of roughly 4.2 to 10 cm. The approximately 24 tumor region samples were profiled with Agilent mRNA microarrays so that TCRbeta repertoire diversity could be related to the local molecular phenotype. A total of 35 specimens from 5 patients went through TCRbeta repertoire sequencing, namely 25 tumor regions, 5 adjacent noncancerous liver tissues and 5 peripheral blood samples. Each sample produced roughly 3.65 to 7.5 million productive TCRbeta reads, and read depth showed no significant difference between tissue types. Technical replicate repertoires showed high reproducibility, with mean shared-clone rates about 0.92 and correlation coefficients above 0.95. The study combined TCRbeta repertoire sequencing, expression microarrays and whole-exome sequencing across five regions of each liver tumor, with adjacent normal tissue and blood.

What the study reported, not specific to this receptor: Compared with blood, tumors had a significantly larger share of the repertoire taken up by the top 250 clones (p = 0.039). Only roughly 7-24% of top clones appeared in all five regions of a tumor, which suggests that tumor-infiltrating T cells are spatially heterogeneous. With just four or five patients in the study, the authors point out that the findings should be validated in a larger study. Because sequencing covered only the TCR beta chain and unpaired alpha chains were not captured, true repertoire diversity is likely underestimated. Since the samples were bulk and unsorted, there was no way to compare CD4+ and CD8+ T cell repertoires. Repertoire overlap was higher between tumor regions (mean around 35%) than tumor-adjacent (approximately 17%) or tumor-blood (approximately 15%) pairs, consistent with antigen-driven expansion.

Recombination linked TRBV11-3 to TRBJ2-4; 6 matching bases give a weak D call of TRBD1. Sample: liver tumor tissue from sampling region 3. The cell subset or site label corresponds to: tumor region T3, left-lateral pole. The sequence was collected from a woman aged 60-70 years with primary liver carcinoma and hepatitis B virus infection. The bases read TGTGCCAGCAGCTCCCCTTCGGACAGACTCGAAAACATTGAGTACTTC. Translated, it gives CASSSPSDRLENIEYF.